This T cell receptor (beta chain) derives from a study of T cell changes during pregnancy in multiple sclerosis. Some clones are missing from TCRdb's copy, which holds only in-frame ones; the method was immunoSEQ multiplex PCR. The data hold about 40,000 clones, with 89% observed a single time. CDR3 size: 16 residues. Germline V gene data show CDR1 as SEHNR and CDR2 as FQNEAQ (reference sequence). Deletions cut 3 bases from V and 1 base from J, with 12 bases between. This sample comprised CD4+ T cells from peripheral blood mononuclear cells, obtained in the first trimester of pregnancy. This clonotype originated in a female donor with multiple sclerosis, enrolled in a pregnancy study. The chain has TRBV7-9 and TRBJ2-2, with a weak D call TRBD1 (6 bases). CDR3 nucleotides: TGTGCCAGCAGCTTGGCCGGGACATGGAACACCGGGGAGCTGTTTTTT. Protein sequence: CASSLAGTWNTGELFF. Full variable domain (rest looked up from reference TRBV7-9 and TRBJ2-2): DTGVSQNPRHKITKRGQNVTFRCDPISEHNRLYWYRQTLGQGPEFLTYFQNEAQLEKSRLLSDRFSAERPKGSFSTLEIQRTEQGDSAMYLCASSLAGTWNTGELFFGEGSRLTVL.